These T cell receptor beta chains were read from a single sample in a study of T-cell reconstitution after alpha-beta-depleted transplantation in children. Each CDR3 protein gets one entry after TCRdb re-called the PCR reads with MiXCR. The repertoire includes more than 400,000 distinct CDR3 sequences, approximately 10% of them detected once, and 11% to 15% sits in the top ten. The sequenced sample was PBMCs, mostly from graft donor cells, obtained 180 days after TCRalphabeta/CD19-depleted stem cell transplant. The receptors originated from a female patient aged 2-10 years who had a stem cell transplant for aplastic anemia, so the T cells may come from the graft donor. Both conserved end residues are part of each CDR3. A D gene is named only where the DNA matches it firmly. Clone size is given for some rows only: seen once, a few or many times, or a class if the clone is expanded.

J gene: TRBJ2-7
clone size: NA
D gene: TRBD2
V gene: TRBV4-2
CDR3 protein: CASSPGSGRSQDEQYF
CDR3 DNA: TGTGCCAGCAGCCCCGGCAGCGGGAGATCACAGGACGAGCAGTACTTC

J gene: TRBJ1-2
clone size: NA
D gene: NA
V gene: TRBV4-3
CDR3 protein: CASSQDIKSVNYGYTF
CDR3 DNA: TGCGCCAGCAGCCAAGATATTAAGAGTGTTAACTATGGCTACACCTTC

J gene: TRBJ2-7
clone size: few
D gene: NA
V gene: TRBV5-1
CDR3 protein: CASSLAVGMGYEQYF
CDR3 DNA: TGCGCCAGCAGCTTGGCGGTTGGGATGGGCTACGAGCAGTACTTC

J gene: TRBJ2-4
clone size: many
D gene: NA
V gene: TRBV12-5
CDR3 protein: CASGPGGVQVAKNIQYF
CDR3 DNA: TGTGCTAGTGGTCCCGGTGGGGTTCAGGTGGCCAAAAACATTCAGTACTTC

J gene: TRBJ2-7
clone size: few
D gene: NA
V gene: TRBV5-1
CDR3 protein: CASSPGGGSIYEQYF
CDR3 DNA: TGCGCCAGCAGCCCCGGAGGGGGGTCGATTTACGAGCAGTACTTC

J gene: TRBJ1-5
clone size: NA
D gene: TRBD1
V gene: TRBV10-3
CDR3 protein: CAIADRVVVSNQPQHF
CDR3 DNA: TGTGCCATCGCGGACAGGGTGGTAGTTAGCAATCAGCCCCAGCATTTT

J gene: TRBJ2-2
clone size: many
D gene: NA
V gene: TRBV7-2
CDR3 protein: CASSLPRDFLDTGELFF
CDR3 DNA: TGTGCCAGCAGCCTCCCTAGGGACTTTCTCGACACCGGGGAGCTGTTTTTT

J gene: TRBJ2-1
clone size: few
D gene: NA
V gene: TRBV15
CDR3 protein: CATSRLFNEQFF
CDR3 DNA: TGTGCCACCAGTCGGCTTTTCAATGAGCAGTTCTTC

J gene: TRBJ1-5
clone size: few
D gene: TRBD1
V gene: TRBV6-2/TRBV6-3
CDR3 protein: CASSGGTGLINQPQHF
CDR3 DNA: TGTGCCAGCAGTGGGGGGACAGGGCTTATCAATCAGCCCCAGCATTTT

J gene: TRBJ2-3
clone size: few
D gene: NA
V gene: TRBV20-1
CDR3 protein: CSASWNTDTQYF
CDR3 DNA: TGCAGTGCTAGCTGGAACACAGATACGCAGTATTTT

J gene: TRBJ2-3
clone size: NA
D gene: TRBD2
V gene: TRBV3-1
CDR3 protein: CASSHGRISDTQYF
CDR3 DNA: TGTGCCAGCAGCCACGGGAGGATCTCAGATACGCAGTATTTT

J gene: TRBJ1-4
clone size: NA
D gene: NA
V gene: TRBV5-1
CDR3 protein: CASSLASEEKLFF
CDR3 DNA: TGCGCCAGCAGCTTGGCGTCAGAAGAAAAACTGTTTTTT

J gene: TRBJ1-4
clone size: few
D gene: TRBD1
V gene: TRBV25-1
CDR3 protein: CASSGLDREYEKLFF
CDR3 DNA: TGTGCCAGCAGTGGGCTGGACAGGGAGTATGAAAAACTGTTTTTT

J gene: TRBJ1-4
clone size: NA
D gene: NA
V gene: TRBV12-3/TRBV12-4
CDR3 protein: CASSRGWLPGEKLFF
CDR3 DNA: TGTGCCAGCAGCCGAGGCTGGTTGCCGGGTGAAAAACTGTTTTTT

J gene: TRBJ2-1
clone size: NA
D gene: NA
V gene: TRBV7-6
CDR3 protein: CASSWRVTEQFF
CDR3 DNA: TGTGCCAGCAGCTGGCGGGTGACTGAGCAGTTCTTC

J gene: TRBJ2-2
clone size: few
D gene: NA
V gene: TRBV3-1
CDR3 protein: CASSQVGELFF
CDR3 DNA: TGTGCCAGCAGCCAAGTCGGGGAGCTGTTTTTT

J gene: TRBJ2-1
clone size: NA
D gene: NA
V gene: TRBV28
CDR3 protein: CASSPLAPSFYNEQFF
CDR3 DNA: TGTGCCAGCAGTCCCCTAGCGCCTAGCTTCTACAATGAGCAGTTCTTC

J gene: TRBJ2-3
clone size: once
D gene: NA
V gene: TRBV20-1
CDR3 protein: CSARVLNTQYF
CDR3 DNA: TGCAGTGCTAGAGTTCTAAACACGCAGTATTTT

J gene: TRBJ1-1
clone size: few
D gene: NA
V gene: TRBV27
CDR3 protein: CASSLMYMNTEAFF
CDR3 DNA: TGTGCCAGCAGTTTGATGTATATGAACACTGAAGCTTTCTTT

J gene: TRBJ2-3
clone size: NA
D gene: NA
V gene: TRBV5-4
CDR3 protein: CASSISQGTDTQYF
CDR3 DNA: TGTGCCAGCAGCATTTCTCAAGGCACAGATACGCAGTATTTT

J gene: TRBJ2-2
clone size: few
D gene: TRBD2
V gene: TRBV25-1
CDR3 protein: CASSRGGPMSKTGELFF
CDR3 DNA: TGTGCCAGCAGCCGGGGGGGGCCAATGAGTAAGACCGGGGAGCTGTTTTTT

J gene: TRBJ2-3
clone size: few
D gene: NA
V gene: TRBV7-2
CDR3 protein: CASSLAGSGTSTDTQYF
CDR3 DNA: TGTGCCAGCAGCTTAGCGGGGAGTGGGACTAGCACAGATACGCAGTATTTT

J gene: TRBJ2-1
clone size: many
D gene: TRBD2
V gene: TRBV5-1
CDR3 protein: CASSLVAGNNEQFF
CDR3 DNA: TGCGCCAGCAGCTTGGTAGCGGGGAACAATGAGCAGTTCTTC

J gene: TRBJ2-1
clone size: few
D gene: NA
V gene: TRBV7-9
CDR3 protein: CASSHTPSYNEQFF
CDR3 DNA: TGTGCCAGCAGCCACACCCCCTCCTACAATGAGCAGTTCTTC

J gene: TRBJ1-5
clone size: NA
D gene: NA
V gene: TRBV11-2
CDR3 protein: CASSPTGRQPQHF
CDR3 DNA: TGTGCCAGCAGTCCTACAGGTCGGCAGCCCCAGCATTTT

J gene: TRBJ2-6
clone size: NA
D gene: TRBD1
V gene: TRBV4-3
CDR3 protein: CASSQMTGFRSSGANVLTF
CDR3 DNA: TGCGCCAGCAGCCAGATGACAGGGTTTCGATCGTCTGGGGCCAACGTCCTGACTTTC

J gene: TRBJ1-5
clone size: many
D gene: NA
V gene: TRBV20-1
CDR3 protein: CSARDQNHNQPQHF
CDR3 DNA: TGCAGTGCTAGAGATCAAAACCATAATCAGCCCCAGCATTTT

J gene: TRBJ2-4
clone size: NA
D gene: TRBD1
V gene: TRBV11-3
CDR3 protein: CASSLIPGQGRIQYF
CDR3 DNA: TGTGCCAGCAGCTTAATCCCGGGACAGGGTCGCATTCAGTACTTC

J gene: TRBJ2-1
clone size: NA
D gene: NA
V gene: TRBV10-2
CDR3 protein: CASSHPGDEQFF
CDR3 DNA: TGCGCCAGCAGCCACCCCGGCGATGAGCAGTTCTTC

J gene: TRBJ2-1
clone size: few
D gene: NA
V gene: TRBV6-1
CDR3 protein: CASSEAVEAPYNEQFF
CDR3 DNA: TGTGCCAGCAGTGAAGCTGTGGAGGCCCCCTACAATGAGCAGTTCTTC

J gene: TRBJ1-2
clone size: NA
D gene: TRBD1
V gene: TRBV10-1
CDR3 protein: CASSESSQGVDGYTF
CDR3 DNA: TGCGCCAGCAGTGAGTCGTCACAGGGGGTGGATGGCTACACCTTC

J gene: TRBJ2-1
clone size: NA
D gene: NA
V gene: TRBV7-2
CDR3 protein: CASSLVGQNEQFF
CDR3 DNA: TGTGCCAGCAGCTTAGTAGGGCAGAATGAGCAGTTCTTC

J gene: TRBJ1-1
clone size: NA
D gene: NA
V gene: TRBV5-4
CDR3 protein: CASSLSRGEGEAFF
CDR3 DNA: TGTGCCAGCAGCCTAAGTCGGGGCGAGGGTGAAGCTTTCTTT

J gene: TRBJ2-5
clone size: few
D gene: NA
V gene: TRBV7-9
CDR3 protein: CASSSRGIRETQYF
CDR3 DNA: TGTGCCAGCAGCTCCAGAGGGATAAGAGAGACCCAGTACTTC

J gene: TRBJ1-2
clone size: NA
D gene: NA
V gene: TRBV29-1
CDR3 protein: CSVGRAYGYTF
CDR3 DNA: TGCAGCGTCGGACGGGCCTATGGCTACACCTTC

J gene: TRBJ2-2
clone size: many
D gene: TRBD2
V gene: TRBV9
CDR3 protein: CASSGTSGPRELFF
CDR3 DNA: TGTGCCAGCAGCGGGACTAGCGGACCTCGCGAGCTGTTTTTT

J gene: TRBJ1-2
clone size: few
D gene: NA
V gene: TRBV11-2
CDR3 protein: CASSLGPPGDYGYTF
CDR3 DNA: TGTGCCAGCAGCTTAGGGCCCCCTGGGGACTATGGCTACACCTTC

J gene: TRBJ2-5
clone size: NA
D gene: NA
V gene: TRBV7-8
CDR3 protein: CASSLRGEQTQYF
CDR3 DNA: TGTGCCAGCAGCTTAAGGGGGGAACAGACCCAGTACTTC

J gene: TRBJ2-1
clone size: few
D gene: NA
V gene: TRBV12-3/TRBV12-4
CDR3 protein: CASSLLQGYNEQFF
CDR3 DNA: TGTGCCAGCAGTTTGCTCCAAGGCTACAATGAGCAGTTCTTC

J gene: TRBJ2-1
clone size: few
D gene: NA
V gene: TRBV6-5
CDR3 protein: CASSYRGFYNEQFF
CDR3 DNA: TGTGCCAGCAGTTACAGGGGATTCTACAATGAGCAGTTCTTC

J gene: TRBJ2-7
clone size: many
D gene: TRBD1
V gene: TRBV20-1
CDR3 protein: CSAGDSFASYEQYF
CDR3 DNA: TGCAGTGCTGGGGACAGTTTTGCCTCCTACGAGCAGTACTTC